This T cell receptor (beta chain) was obtained from a study of molecular identifiers for immune sequencing clone quantification. For the study at large: In replicates, RNA from 20,000 or 100,000 naive CD8 cells was divided five ways and four parts were sequenced.

CDR3 length: 15 residues. Germline CDR1 MNHNS, CDR2 SASEGT. Trimming took off 6 bases at V and 0 bases at J, with 12 bases between the two ends. This clonotype was seen a few times. Its specificity is not known. Study-wide results and caveats: Molecules of identical TCR sharing a barcode could underestimate highly expanded clone sizes. In naive cells, under 1% of molecules belonged to clones above 20 RNA copies, against over 98% in effector cells.

Both previously described methods and listed TCR primers were employed to make bulk TCR libraries. TCRdb re-called the PCR reads through MiXCR, storing one row per CDR3 protein. The data contain 460,000 or so distinct CDR3 sequences, about 26% of them singletons. This sequence was found in a human donor in good health. Some libraries in this study had Jurkat cell RNA spiked in. Sequenced input: naive CD8+ T cells from blood, with Jurkat cell RNA spiked in. The subset is: FACS-sorted CD8+CD4-CCR7+CD45RA+ naive T cells. The rearrangement links TRBV6-1 to TRBJ1-5, with TRBD1 as a possible D gene (5 bases). CDR3 sequence reads: CASRQWDASNQPQHF. The CDR3 bases are TGTGCCAGCAGACAGTGGGACGCTAGCAATCAGCCCCAGCATTTT.